A single sample gave rise to the 22 T cell receptor beta chains below, sequenced in a study of long-term antiretroviral therapy in people with HIV. With survey level as its setting, the immunoSEQ assay was v3.0. Sequenced by immunoSEQ multiplex PCR; TCRdb stores in-frame clones only, minus some. The sample lists fewer than 20,000 clones, approximately 75% occurring once. The specimen was unsorted PBMCs, collected 1.5 years before starting antiretroviral therapy. These receptors were taken from a woman aged 45-59 years with HIV.

This clone was counted a few times. The V and J genes are TRBV10-1 and TRBJ2-7, with D unresolved. Germline V gene data show CDR1 as WNHNN and CDR2 as SYGVQD (reference sequence). With 8 bases removed from V and 6 bases from J, the gap between germline ends came to 14 bases. The CDR3 has 12 residues. In DNA form, the CDR3 reads TGCGCCAGCGAAGGAACAGTCGGCGAGCAGTACTTC. Amino acids: CASEGTVGEQYF.

The J gene is TRBJ1-1, the V gene TRBV18; weak D call: TRBD1 (5 bases). CDR3 length: 18 amino acids. V was shortened by 3 bases and J by 1 base, with 21 bases between the two germline ends. Germline V lookup: CDR1 KGHSH, CDR2 LQKENI. CDR3 coding DNA: TGTGCCAGCTCACCTGTGCTTCAAGGGGCCGACAGGAACACTGAAGCTTTCTTT. Translation gives CASSPVLQGADRNTEAFF.

V gene TRBV9 combines with J gene TRBJ2-5; tentatively, D is TRBD2 (5 bases). The CDR3 contains 15 residues. With 3 bases removed from V and 3 bases from J, the gap between germline ends came to 15 bases. Germline V gene data show CDR1 as SGDLS and CDR2 as YYNGEE. CDR3 nucleotide sequence: TGTGCCAGCAGCGGGGGAGAAACAGAAGAAGAGACCCAGTACTTC. As protein: CASSGGETEEETQYF. Supplemented by reference TRBV9 and TRBJ2-5, the full variable domain reads DSGVTQTPKHLITATGQRVTLRCSPRSGDLSVYWYQQSLDQGLQFLIQYYNGEERAKGNILERFSAQQFPDLHSELNLSSLELGDSALYFCASSGGETEEETQYFGPGTRLLVL.

The chain uses TRBV10-3 and TRBJ1-2; D ambiguous. The ends were cut back, 5 bases at V and 3 bases at J, with 10 bases in the middle. Germline values: CDR1 ENHRY, CDR2 SYGVKD. The CDR3 consists of 13 residues. Written as DNA, the CDR3 is TGTGCCATCAGTTTCTCCAGTGACTATGGCTACACCTTC. Translating gives CAISFSSDYGYTF.

This chain connects TRBV5-1 to TRBJ1-1, with D possibly TRBD1 on 5 matching bases. This CDR3 has 14 amino acids. The germline CDR1 and CDR2 sequences are SGHRS and YFSETQ. V was trimmed by 4 bases and J by 1 base, leaving 11 bases between them. CDR3: CASSLGGQNTEAFF. DNA of the CDR3: TGCGCCAGCAGCCTGGGAGGACAGAACACTGAAGCTTTCTTT.

J is TRBJ2-5 and V is TRBV12-5; D gene uncertain. The germline gives CDR1 LGHNT, CDR2 FRNRAP. The CDR3 covers 13 residues. With 7 bases removed from V and 4 bases from J, the gap between germline ends came to 13 bases. CDR3 sequence: CASASLGRETQYF. Here the CDR3 DNA reads TGTGCTAGTGCTTCCCTCGGGCGAGAGACCCAGTACTTC.

This chain links TRBV11-3 with TRBJ2-1; 16 bases line up with TRBD2. The V and J ends lost 4 bases and 6 bases, in that order; junction bases with no gene match: 6. This CDR3 has 17 residues. Germline V lookup: CDR1 SGHNT, CDR2 YENEEA. CDR3 protein: CASSSGLAGGERNEQFF. CDR3 nucleotides: TGTGCCAGCAGCTCGGGACTAGCGGGGGGGGAGCGCAATGAGCAGTTCTTC.

The chain uses TRBV9 and TRBJ1-3, with 7 bases aligning to TRBD1. CDR1 is SGDLS, CDR2 YYNGEE, per germline. This CDR3 spans 17 amino acids. Trimming took 6 bases from V and 0 from J; bases not matched to a gene: 12. CDR3 sequence reads: CASTTHGGQASGNTIYF. In DNA, the CDR3 is TGTGCCAGCACGACACACGGCGGACAGGCCTCTGGAAACACCATATATTTT.

This chain joins TRBV4-2 and TRBJ2-5; 10 bases line up with TRBD2. Trimming at V came to 0 bases and at J to 0 bases, leaving 10 bases not matched to a gene. Germline CDR1 reads LGHNA; CDR2 reads YNFKEQ. CDR3 length: 19 residues. The CDR3 reads CASSQDLASGGAYQETQYF. DNA of the CDR3: TGTGCCAGCAGCCAAGATCTTGCCAGCGGGGGGGCTTACCAAGAGACCCAGTACTTC.

The genes are TRBV30 and TRBJ2-7; 7 bases match TRBD2. CDR1 is GTSNPN, CDR2 SVGIG, per germline (reference sequence). The V segment lost 6 bases and the J segment 3 bases; nucleotides outside the gene matches: 11. The CDR3 has 14 amino acids. In DNA, the CDR3 is TGTGCCTGCCGGCGGGGGACTGATCTCTACGAGCAGTACTTC. Residues: CACRRGTDLYEQYF.

V and J are TRBV5-6 and TRBJ2-1; 10 bases map to TRBD1. Germline CDR1 SGHDT, CDR2 YYEEEE. This CDR3 has 18 residues. Trimming took 1 base from V and 2 from J; bases not matched to a gene: 9. Here the CDR3 reads CASSLLVAGTGAYNEQFF. The CDR3 bases are TGTGCCAGCAGCTTGTTGGTGGCCGGGACAGGGGCCTACAATGAGCAGTTCTTC.

The gene calls are TRBV7-2 and TRBJ2-2, with 11 bases aligning to TRBD2. V gave up 1 base and J gave up 5 bases; unmatched junction bases: 3. The CDR3 is 16 residues long. Germline V gene sequence: CDR1 SGHTA, CDR2 FQGNSA. This CDR3 reads CASSLVAGGHTGELFF. The CDR3 DNA sequence: TGTGCCAGCAGCTTAGTAGCGGGGGGGCATACCGGGGAGCTGTTTTTT. The complete variable domain, with remaining parts taken from reference TRBV7-2 and TRBJ2-2, reads GAGVSQSPSNKVTEKGKDVELRCDPISGHTALYWYRQSLGQGLEFLIYFQGNSAPDKSGLPSDRFSAERTGGSVSTLTIQRTQQEDSAVYLCASSLVAGGHTGELFFGEGSRLTVL.

The rearrangement uses TRBV12-5 and TRBJ2-5, with TRBD2 identical over 12 bases. The CDR3 length is 16 residues. The germline V gene has CDR1 LGHNT and CDR2 FRNRAP. Trimming removed 3 bases from V and 4 bases from J; junction bases left unmatched: 6. CDR3 in amino acids: CASGLLAGGGGETQYF. CDR3 DNA sequence: TGTGCTAGTGGTTTACTAGCGGGGGGCGGGGGAGAGACCCAGTACTTC.

The chain recombines TRBV5-8 with TRBJ1-6; no clear D. In germline, CDR1 is SGHTS, CDR2 YDEGEE. Between the trimmed V and J ends, which lost 3 bases and 7 bases, there was a span of 11 bases. The CDR3 contains 14 residues. As DNA, the CDR3 is TGTGCCAGCAGCTCCCAGAGAGGGAATTCACCCCTCCACTTT. Protein product: CASSSQRGNSPLHF.

For this clone: A junction end diverges from the germline sequence, so it may reflect a read error. This rearrangement joins TRBV6-4 to TRBJ1-5, with no clear D. CDR1 is MRHNA and CDR2 is SNTAGT in the germline V gene. The CDR3 spans 12 residues. CDR3 sequence: CGKRMGNQPQHF. DNA of the CDR3: TGCGGGAAGAGGATGGGCAATCAGCCCCAGCATTTT.

The chain is built from TRBV30 and TRBJ1-5; no firm D call. CDR1 is GTSNPN, CDR2 SVGIG, per germline (reference sequence). The CDR3 totals 15 residues. The V end lost 2 bases, the J end lost 4 bases, and 15 bases lay between the germline ends. The CDR3 here is CAWSRAGGKNQPQHF. The CDR3 nucleotides read TGTGCCTGGAGTAGGGCGGGTGGCAAAAATCAGCCCCAGCATTTT. Drawing the rest from reference TRBV30 and TRBJ1-5, the complete variable domain is SQTIHQWPATLVQPVGSPLSLECTVEGTSNPNLYWYRQAAGRGLQLLFYSVGIGQISSEVPQNLSASRPQDRQFILSSKKLLLSDSGFYLCAWSRAGGKNQPQHFGDGTRLSIL.

There are a few counts of this clone. The J gene is TRBJ1-2, the V gene TRBV7-9, with 8 bases fitting TRBD1. With 0 bases clipped from V and 6 bases from J, the junction kept 6 bases outside the gene matches. The CDR3 runs to 15 residues. Per germline, CDR1 SEHNR and CDR2 FQNEAQ (reference sequence). The chain's CDR3 is CASSLAAGGADGYTF. In DNA form, the CDR3 reads TGTGCCAGCAGCTTAGCCGCAGGGGGCGCGGATGGCTACACCTTC.

V usage is TRBV5-4 and J usage is TRBJ1-2; TRBD1 agrees at 8 bases. V lost 4 bases to trimming and J lost 0 bases; unmatched junction nucleotides: 8. CDR1 SGHNT and CDR2 YYREEE come from the germline V gene (reference sequence). The CDR3 has 16 residues. The CDR3: CASSPGGPYSNYGYTF. CDR3 nucleotides: TGTGCCAGCAGCCCAGGGGGCCCTTACTCTAACTATGGCTACACCTTC.

The chain links TRBV7-9 to TRBJ2-3, with D possibly matching TRBD2 (5 bases). This CDR3 contains 13 residues. The germline V and J ends were trimmed by 5 bases and 5 bases, with 11 bases remaining between them. CDR1 is SEHNR, CDR2 FQNEAQ, per germline (reference sequence). CDR3 sequence: CASSISGRDTQYF. The CDR3 DNA is TGTGCCAGCAGCATAAGCGGAAGAGATACGCAGTATTTT.

The chain carries TRBV18 and TRBJ2-3; D ambiguous. The V gene's germline CDR1 is KGHSH and CDR2 LQKENI. This CDR3 is built from 15 residues. V was clipped by 0 bases and J by 0 bases, with 7 bases between them. CDR3 in DNA: TGTGCCAGCTCACCACCCGGAACTAGCACAGATACGCAGTATTTT. Translating it yields CASSPPGTSTDTQYF.

This clone came up a few times. The rearrangement links TRBV7-3 to TRBJ2-3, with 8 bases that match TRBD2. The CDR3 runs 14 residues. Germline CDR1 SGHTA, CDR2 FQGTGA. V lost 2 bases and J lost 7; bases outside the gene matches: 5. CDR3 bases: TGTGCCAGCAGCTTATTGGCGGGGGGAAATACGCAGTATTTT. Translated, it gives CASSLLAGGNTQYF.

This clone occurred once. The rearrangement joins TRBV15 to TRBJ2-7; TRBD2 might be the D (7 bases). This CDR3 region has 16 residues. V dropped 4 bases and J dropped 2 bases, with 18 bases sitting between them. Germline CDR1 is LNHNV and CDR2 is YYDKDF (reference sequence). The CDR3 nucleotides are TGTGCCACCAGCACCTGGGGGGGAAACAGGGCCTACGAGCAGTACTTC. It is translated as CATSTWGGNRAYEQYF. Full variable domain (remainder filled in from reference TRBV15 and TRBJ2-7): DAMVIQNPRYQVTQFGKPVTLSCSQTLNHNVMYWYQQKSSQAPKLLFHYYDKDFNNEADTPDNFQSRRPNTSFCFLDIRSPGLGDTAMYLCATSTWGGNRAYEQYFGPGTRLTVT.